Shown below are 4 T cell receptor beta chains from a single sample sequenced in a study of cytotoxic CD8 clonotypes in ibrutinib-treated CLL. Sequencing used immunoSEQ multiplex PCR; TCRdb keeps in-frame clones, though not all of them. Of more than 200,000 clones in the sample, about four fifths are singletons; the top ten hold about an eighth. The material was PBMCs, obtained after 12 months of ibrutinib treatment. The source is a human donor with chronic lymphocytic leukemia.

V is TRBV28 and J is TRBJ1-2; D ambiguous. Germline-derived CDR1 and CDR2 are MDHEN and SYDVKM. This CDR3 is 17 amino acids long. V gave up 5 bases and J gave up 0 bases, with 19 bases separating them. The CDR3 DNA reads as TGTGCCAGCAGTCCCCTCGGGGAAGTCCGCACTAACTATGGCTACACCTTC. Protein: CASSPLGEVRTNYGYTF.

Comments on this clone: Mismatch with germline at one junction end may stem from a read error. The chain combines TRBV30 with TRBJ1-1; no clear D. There are 11 residues in the CDR3. The V gene's germline CDR1 is GTSNPN and CDR2 SVGIG (reference sequence). CDR3 sequence (DNA): TGTGCCTGGAGTCCGAGGACTGCAGCTTTCTTT. Protein sequence: CAWSPRTAAFF.

This rearrangement joins TRBV5-1 to TRBJ2-7; no reliable D call. Trimming removed 0 bases from V and 2 bases from J, with 15 bases in between. CDR1 is SGHRS and CDR2 is YFSETQ in the germline V gene. This CDR3 contains 16 residues. The CDR3 loop reads CASSLESGYPTYEQYF. DNA of the CDR3: TGCGCCAGCAGCTTGGAGTCAGGATACCCGACCTACGAGCAGTACTTC. Together with reference TRBV5-1 and TRBJ2-7, the CDR3 gives the full variable domain: KAGVTQTPRYLIKTRGQQVTLSCSPISGHRSVSWYQQTPGQGLQFLFEYFSETQRNKGNFPGRFSGRQFSNSRSEMNVSTLELGDSALYLCASSLESGYPTYEQYFGPGTRLTVT.

The chain employs TRBV18 and TRBJ1-2; D ambiguous. This CDR3 region has 14 residues. The V end lost 4 bases, the J end lost 0 bases, and 9 bases lay between the germline ends. CDR1 and CDR2 from the germline V gene are KGHSH and LQKENI. Written as DNA, the CDR3 is TGTGCCAGCTCACACCAGGCAGCTAACTATGGCTACACCTTC. It encodes CASSHQAANYGYTF. Full variable domain (missing parts from reference TRBV18 and TRBJ1-2): NAGVMQNPRHLVRRRGQEARLRCSPMKGHSHVYWYRQLPEEGLKFMVYLQKENIIDESGMPKERFSAEFPKEGPSILRIQQVVRGDSAAYFCASSHQAANYGYTFGSGTRLTVV.